The 28 T cell receptor beta chains given below trace back to one sample, sequenced in a study of T cell repertoires in cytomegalovirus infection. TCRdb re-derived calls from the reads in MiXCR, one entry per CDR3 protein. Of around 300,000 distinct CDR3 sequences listed, 8% to 9.5% are singletons. Specimen: PBMCs. The source is a human donor in good health (CMV status not recorded). Some clones in this sample may be carry-over from other donors' samples.

The chain uses TRBV20-1 and TRBJ2-2, with 10 bases aligning to TRBD2. Germline values: CDR1 DFQATT, CDR2 SNEGSKA (reference sequence). V lost 5 bases and J lost 6; bases outside the gene matches: 6. CDR3 length: 14 residues. This CDR3 is CSAPTSGPAGELFF. CDR3 sequence (DNA): TGCAGTGCTCCGACTAGCGGGCCGGCCGGGGAGCTGTTTTTT.

Many counts were recorded for this clonotype. The chain recombines TRBV12-3 or TRBV12-4 with TRBJ1-5, with D maybe TRBD1 (5 bases). V lost 5 bases and J 5 bases, leaving 13 bases between the germline ends. The CDR3 loop spans 14 amino acids. The CDR3 bases are TGTGCCAGCAGTCCCCCGGGGCTAGATCAGCCCCAGCATTTT. The encoded protein is CASSPPGLDQPQHF.

The chain couples TRBV10-3 to TRBJ1-1; the match to TRBD1 covers 10 bases. Trimming cost V 6 bases and J 0 bases; bases outside gene matches: 7. The CDR3 contains 16 residues. Germline V lookup: CDR1 ENHRY, CDR2 SYGVKD. The chain's CDR3 is CAIRGRDRGLNTEAFF. CDR3 in DNA: TGTGCCATCAGAGGGAGGGACAGGGGTTTGAACACTGAAGCTTTCTTT.

This clonotype was seen a handful of times. The J gene is TRBJ2-1, the V gene TRBV10-3; no reliable D call. Germline loops: CDR1 ENHRY, CDR2 SYGVKD. The CDR3 totals 17 residues. With 3 bases removed from V and 4 bases from J, the gap between germline ends came to 19 bases. CDR3: CAISDSGRTTPYNEQFF. CDR3 sequence (DNA): TGTGCCATCAGTGACAGTGGGCGAACCACTCCTTACAATGAGCAGTTCTTC.

In its sample, this clonotype was seen many times. The V call is TRBV7-2, the J call TRBJ2-5; the match to TRBD2 covers 8 bases. The length of the CDR3 is 14 residues. V shed 3 bases and J 4 bases; nucleotides not matched to a gene: 4. Germline V gene sequence: CDR1 SGHTA, CDR2 FQGNSA. The CDR3 DNA reads as TGTGCCAGCAGCTTCGGGGGGGCACGAGAGACCCAGTACTTC. It yields the protein CASSFGGARETQYF.

A few counts support this clonotype. This chain links TRBV28 with TRBJ2-3, with D possibly being TRBD2 (5 bases). V lost 2 bases, J lost 4 bases, and 10 bases lay in between. The CDR3 consists of 14 residues. Germline CDR1 reads MDHEN; CDR2 reads SYDVKM. The CDR3: CASSLPTRADTQYF. The CDR3 DNA reads TGTGCCAGCAGTTTACCCACTAGAGCAGATACGCAGTATTTT.

This clonotype was counted only a few times. The chain employs TRBV7-9 and TRBJ2-7, with D tentatively TRBD1 (5 bases). The V end was cut by 7 bases, the J end by 2 bases, with 15 bases between. Germline V CDR1 and CDR2: SEHNR, FQNEAQ (reference sequence). CDR3 length: 14 residues. CDR3 sequence (DNA): TGTGCCAGCACCGCCCAGGGTAACCCCTACGAGCAGTACTTC. Its protein product is CASTAQGNPYEQYF. Full variable domain (remainder filled in from reference TRBV7-9 and TRBJ2-7): DTGVSQNPRHKITKRGQNVTFRCDPISEHNRLYWYRQTLGQGPEFLTYFQNEAQLEKSRLLSDRFSAERPKGSFSTLEIQRTEQGDSAMYLCASTAQGNPYEQYFGPGTRLTVT.

This clonotype showed up many times. This rearrangement joins TRBV5-4 to TRBJ1-5; 11 nucleotides align to TRBD1. V lost 4 bases and J lost 4; bases outside the gene matches: 4. The V gene's germline CDR1 is SGHNT and CDR2 YYREEE (reference sequence). The CDR3 has 15 amino acids. DNA for the CDR3: TGTGCCAGCAGCCCGGACAGGGGGCGAAATCAGCCCCAGCATTTT. Translation gives CASSPDRGRNQPQHF.

This clonotype was counted a few times. This sequence joins TRBV12-3 or TRBV12-4 and TRBJ2-5, with 10 bases fitting TRBD2. After removal of 8 bases from V and 5 bases from J, the junction contained 11 bases not matched to a gene. CDR3 length: 15 amino acids. Written as DNA, the CDR3 is TGTGCCAGCCGGGGAGCGGGAGGGCGGGGTGAGACCCAGTACTTC. Its protein product is CASRGAGGRGETQYF.

The chain links TRBV28 to TRBJ1-2; D remains unclear. The germline CDR1 and CDR2 sequences are MDHEN and SYDVKM. V lost 3 bases and J lost 6, with 8 bases in between. The CDR3 loop spans 12 amino acids. The DNA of the CDR3 is TGTGCCAGCAGTTTTCGAGTGAATGGCTACACCTTC. Translating it yields CASSFRVNGYTF.

This clonotype has just a few counts. The rearrangement uses TRBV2 and TRBJ2-3, with D possibly matching TRBD1 (6 bases). The germline gives CDR1 SNHLY, CDR2 FYNNEI. V lost 10 bases, J lost 6 bases, and 14 bases lay in between. The CDR3 is 12 residues long. DNA of the CDR3: TGTGCCACAACAGGGATGGGGGATACGCAGTATTTT. Translated: CATTGMGDTQYF.

This clonotype has more than one count but fewer than ten. The V gene is TRBV4-1, the J gene TRBJ2-7; tentative D call: TRBD2 (5 bases). The V end lost 2 bases, the J end lost 6 bases, and 14 bases lay between the germline ends. Germline V CDR1 and CDR2: MGHRA, YSYEKL. The CDR3 spans 14 residues. Here the CDR3 DNA reads TGCGCCAGCAGCCAACTCTTGGGAGTGTCCGAGCAGTACTTC. It is translated as CASSQLLGVSEQYF.

At least ten counts were recorded for this clonotype. The chain is built from TRBV7-2 and TRBJ1-1, with D perhaps TRBD1 (6 bases). This CDR3 contains 14 residues. Trimming cost V 3 bases and J 1 base, with 9 bases left between them. The V gene's germline CDR1 is SGHTA and CDR2 FQGNSA. The CDR3 DNA reads TGTGCCAGCAGCTTTGGCAGGGGGAACACTGAAGCTTTCTTT. This encodes CASSFGRGNTEAFF. Using reference TRBV7-2 and TRBJ1-1 for the parts outside the CDR3, the full variable domain is GAGVSQSPSNKVTEKGKDVELRCDPISGHTALYWYRQSLGQGLEFLIYFQGNSAPDKSGLPSDRFSAERTGGSVSTLTIQRTQQEDSAVYLCASSFGRGNTEAFFGQGTRLTVV.

V gene TRBV12-3 or TRBV12-4 combines with J gene TRBJ2-7; TRBD1 aligns across 8 bases. The V and J ends lost 6 bases and 5 bases, in that order; junction bases with no gene match: 9. The length of the CDR3 is 14 residues. CDR3 sequence: CASSLQGVFDEQYF. The CDR3 DNA reads as TGTGCCAGCAGCCTACAGGGGGTTTTCGACGAGCAGTACTTC.

This clonotype was observed a few times. V usage is TRBV15 and J usage is TRBJ2-3; tentatively, D is TRBD1 or TRBD2 (5 bases each). Germline V lookup: CDR1 LNHNV, CDR2 YYDKDF (reference sequence). This CDR3 contains 15 residues. Trimming shortened V by 0 bases and J by 2 bases, and 9 bases separated the two germline ends. DNA for the CDR3: TGTGCCACCAGCAGAGAGGGGACCCACACAGATACGCAGTATTTT. Translated, it gives CATSREGTHTDTQYF.

This chain connects TRBV15 to TRBJ2-1; 7 nucleotides agree with TRBD2. Germline assignment: CDR1 LNHNV and CDR2 YYDKDF (reference sequence). There are 16 residues in the CDR3. The trim removed 5 bases at V and 2 bases at J, leaving 9 bases unmatched. The CDR3 spells CATSLYPSGAYNEQFF. DNA for the CDR3: TGTGCCACCAGCCTTTACCCTAGCGGAGCCTACAATGAGCAGTTCTTC.

In its sample, this clonotype was seen a few times. This sequence joins TRBV5-5 and TRBJ2-2, with TRBD2 as a possible D gene (5 bases). This CDR3 has 14 residues. V lost 2 bases to trimming and J lost 6 bases, with 11 bases between them. Germline CDR1 and CDR2: SGHKS and YYEKEE (reference sequence). CDR3 sequence: CASSFWTGPGELFF. CDR3 bases: TGTGCCAGCAGCTTCTGGACTGGACCCGGGGAGCTGTTTTTT.

This clonotype was seen more than once but under ten times. V and J are TRBV5-1 and TRBJ2-1; TRBD2 agrees at 7 bases. This CDR3 is 17 amino acids long. Germline lookup yields CDR1 SGHRS and CDR2 YFSETQ. V lost 4 bases, J lost 5 bases, and 15 bases stayed unmatched. The CDR3 coding sequence is TGCGCCAGCAGCAAACCGTCGGGCGCGGGAGATGACAATGAGCAGTTCTTC. Its protein product is CASSKPSGAGDDNEQFF.

This clonotype was picked up a small number of times. The V and J genes are TRBV12-3 or TRBV12-4 and TRBJ1-2, with D maybe TRBD1 (6 bases). The CDR3 has 14 residues. Trimming cost V 5 bases and J 3 bases, with 13 bases left between them. The chain's CDR3 is CASSGQSLHYGYTF. CDR3 nucleotide sequence: TGTGCCAGCAGTGGACAGTCACTACACTATGGCTACACCTTC.

This chain joins TRBV14 and TRBJ2-1, with TRBD2 matching 15 bases. Per germline, CDR1 SGHDN and CDR2 FVKESK. With V trimmed by 2 bases and J by 6 bases, 11 bases remained unmatched. This CDR3 has 19 residues. CDR3 loop: CASSQKSGGLAGGGNEQFF. In nucleotides, the CDR3 is TGTGCCAGCAGCCAAAAGTCCGGAGGACTAGCGGGAGGGGGCAATGAGCAGTTCTTC.

The chain is built from TRBV4-2 and TRBJ2-7; 9 bases are shared with TRBD1. CDR1 is LGHNA, CDR2 YNFKEQ, per germline. The CDR3 runs to 13 residues. V trimming: 2 bases; J trimming: 6 bases; junction bases outside the gene matches: 2. The CDR3 DNA is TGTGCCAGCAGCCAACCGGACAGGGGCGAGCAGTACTTC. Protein sequence: CASSQPDRGEQYF.

J is TRBJ1-5 and V is TRBV6-2 or TRBV6-3; 8 nucleotides match TRBD1. This CDR3 region has 16 residues. CDR1 and CDR2 (germline): MNHEY, SVGEGT. The ends lost 6 bases at V and 8 bases at J; junction bases unmatched: 15. CDR3 DNA sequence: TGTGCCAGCAGCCCCACCGGACAGGGAGGGTTTGAGCCCCAGCATTTT. It translates to CASSPTGQGGFEPQHF.

This clonotype was seen a few times. The chain has TRBV7-2 and TRBJ1-5; perhaps TRBD1 as D (6 bases). The V gene's germline CDR1 is SGHTA and CDR2 FQGNSA. Trimming pared 1 base from V and 7 bases from J, leaving 8 bases between. The CDR3 contains 13 residues. The CDR3 loop reads CASSLDREQPQHF. The DNA for the CDR3 is TGTGCCAGCAGCTTAGACAGGGAGCAGCCCCAGCATTTT.

The V and J genes are TRBV12-3 or TRBV12-4 and TRBJ2-5; 8 bases match TRBD1. CDR3 length equals 15 residues. V lost 2 bases and J lost 9; bases outside the gene matches: 11. The DNA for the CDR3 is TGTGCCAGCAGTTTACAGGGGGCGGACACGATGGCCCAGTACTTC. Protein product: CASSLQGADTMAQYF.

This clonotype showed up just a few times. The gene calls are TRBV20-1 and TRBJ2-1, with D maybe TRBD2 (7 bases). This CDR3 comprises 11 residues. Germline lookup yields CDR1 DFQATT and CDR2 SNEGSKA (reference sequence). Trimming pared 7 bases from V and 9 bases from J, leaving 13 bases between. The CDR3 loop reads CSVTGGGEQFF. The CDR3 bases are TGCAGTGTCACGGGGGGCGGTGAGCAGTTCTTC.

This sequence joins TRBV25-1 and TRBJ2-5; TRBD1 is a possible D gene (6 bases). This CDR3 has 15 amino acids. With 10 bases removed from V and 1 base from J, the gap between germline ends came to 19 bases. Per the germline V gene, CDR1 is MGHDK and CDR2 is SYGVNS. The CDR3 coding sequence is TGTGCCATCCGTGAGGGGACACCGTCCCAAGAGACCCAGTACTTC. It is translated as CAIREGTPSQETQYF.

As regards this clonotype: A much larger clone sits a single nucleotide away, making a read error possible. This chain connects TRBV7-6 to TRBJ2-2; D is unresolved. Germline-derived CDR1 and CDR2 are SGHVS and FNYEAQ. The CDR3 consists of 12 residues. V lost 1 base and J lost 7, with 4 bases in between. The DNA of the CDR3 is TGTGCCAGCAGCTTAGAAATCGGGGAGCTGTTTTTT. This translates into CASSLEIGELFF.

This clonotype appeared a few times. This sequence joins TRBV19 and TRBJ2-1; D perhaps matches TRBD1 (5 bases). The CDR3 is made up of 15 amino acids. Looked up from germline, CDR1 is LNHDA and CDR2 is SQIVND (reference sequence). V was cut by 5 bases and J by 5 bases, with 16 bases left in between. The CDR3 here is CASSPIRRGNNEQFF. In nucleotides, the CDR3 is TGTGCCAGTAGTCCCATTCGAAGGGGTAACAATGAGCAGTTCTTC.